This entry concerns a single T cell receptor beta chain. This clone was seen more than once but under ten times. Its binding antigen is unknown. No much larger clonotype is one base removed from it; base qualities were not supplied. Measured from the cysteine to the phenylalanine, the CDR3 is 14 residues long. The DNA shown is the 42-base CDR3, in frame from base 1. Looking up the germline V gene yields CDR1 MDHEN and CDR2 SYDVKM. V is shortened by 7 bases, J by 1 base, and the region joining them spans 13 bases. The data are from a study of blood T cell repertoires in COVID-19 (dated by TCRdb to the early 2020s). With regard to the full study: The collaborator samples originated in the United States, Italy and Spain and spanned the acute and convalescent phases of COVID-19. The material from the prospective study consisted of cDNA or gDNA derived from T cells, B-cell-depleted T cells, or PBMCs. Deeply sampled blood TCRbeta repertoires from subjects exposed to, actively infected with, or recovered from COVID-19 were included in the dataset. The repertoires were released in a freely available public database intended as a resource for research on the immune response to SARS-CoV-2. The samples were drawn from the first 160 participants of the ongoing ImmuneRACE study and from 950 to 1,500 subjects provided by 6 global collaborators. Sample metadata almost always included a de-identified subject ID, COVID-19 status, age in years and sex. Where available, HLA class I and class II types were obtained from metadata supplied by the sample provider rather than from assay-based typing.

The study at large found these results: The amount of clinical and demographic metadata varied by source and participant and was provided uncurated.

The immunoSEQ Assay, a bias-controlled multiplex PCR, was used to amplify TCRbeta CDR3 regions from genomic DNA. In the paper's pipeline: The number of nucleated cells in each sample was estimated by amplification of reference gene primers within the assay. Sequence reads were collapsed and filtered to measure the absolute abundance of every unique TCRbeta CDR3 rearrangement. For each sample, productive Simpson clonality was calculated as the square root of Simpson's diversity index over productive rearrangements. TCRdb mirrors the immuneACCESS table, restricted to in-frame sequences. Some clones are absent from its copies; in checked studies, under half trace to an unresolved V gene, and the reason for the others is unknown. V and J calls and clone size are given by that table; D and trimming were obtained from the DNA. The sample contains a few hundred thousand clones, about nine tenths of them found a single time. 4% to 5% of the sample goes to the ten largest clones.

Participants in the prospective study were aged roughly 18 to 95 years, lived in under 30 United States geographic areas, and enrolled through a virtual design. To assign participants to cohorts, the prospective study relied on clinical history that participants themselves reported in a screening survey and a study questionnaire. ImmuneRACE Cohort 3 recovered participants were defined by two consecutive negative NP/OP PCR tests, healthcare professional clearance, or symptom resolution. Mobile phlebotomists in the prospective study collected whole blood, serum and a nasopharyngeal or oropharyngeal swab from every participant. Prospective study participants could optionally give additional blood draws and questionnaires over an approximately two-month period. Prospective study blood samples were shipped either frozen or at room temperature before DNA extraction.

The sample taken for sequencing was PBMCs or T cells enriched from blood (not recorded which). This TCR was sampled from a young man who had recovered from COVID-19. The sequence joins TRBV28 to TRBJ1-1; the D gene is possibly TRBD1, with 5 bases matching. In nucleotide form, the sequence is TGTGCCAGCACCCCGGGACTGGAGAACACTGAAGCTTTCTTT. It codes for CASTPGLENTEAFF.